This is a list of T cell receptor beta chains from one sample in a study of OX40 agonist ivuxolimab in advanced cancers. Method: immunoSEQ multiplex PCR; TCRdb's copy keeps in-frame clones and lacks some. The table lists around 66,000 clones, more than 80% of them singletons. Material: CD4+ or CD8+ T cells sorted from blood, obtained in a trial of the OX40 agonist ivuxolimab. The origin of the receptors is an adult with an advanced solid tumor such as melanoma, head and neck, liver or kidney cancer. Both conserved end residues are part of each CDR3. The D gene is left open where the match is weak. A clone size is listed for some rows: how often the clone was seen (once, few, many), or a class if it is expanded.

d_call	v_call	j_call	clone_size	cdr3_nt	cdr3_aa
-	TRBV6-1	TRBJ2-7	-	TGTGCCAGCAATAGCCCCACAATATACGAGCAGTACTTC	CASNSPTIYEQYF
-	TRBV5-1	TRBJ1-1	-	TGCGCCAGCAGCTTGGTAGATTCCGGGACCACTGAAGCTTTCTTT	CASSLVDSGTTEAFF
TRBD1	TRBV15	TRBJ2-5	-	TGTGCCACCAGCCCATGGGACAGGACGCAAGAGACCCAGTACTTC	CATSPWDRTQETQYF
-	TRBV7-9	TRBJ2-5	-	TGTGCCAGCAGCCGATGGGATGGGCGGGAGACCCAGTACTTC	CASSRWDGRETQYF
-	TRBV7-9	TRBJ2-3	-	TGTGCGGTAGAGGGGCAGAGCCCAGATACGCAGTATTTT	CAVEGQSPDTQYF
-	TRBV5-1	TRBJ2-1	-	TGCGCCAGCAGCTTGGTGGCGTACAATGAGCAGTTCTTC	CASSLVAYNEQFF
-	TRBV7-2	TRBJ2-4	-	TGTGCCAGCAGCTTAGCCAGGCACTCAGACATTCAGTACTTC	CASSLARHSDIQYF
-	TRBV7-9	TRBJ1-1	-	TGTGCCAGCAGCTTAGCGCAGGAGAGGGGGGCAACTTTCTTT	CASSLAQERGATFF
-	TRBV7-2	TRBJ1-5	-	TGTGCCAGCAGCTTAGGCGGGCACCTCAATCAGCCCCAGCATTTT	CASSLGGHLNQPQHF
TRBD2	TRBV6-1	TRBJ2-2	-	TGTGCCAGCAGTGAATGGACCCCGGGACTAGCGGGAGGGCCGGGCACCGGGGAGCTGTTTTTT	CASSEWTPGLAGGPGTGELFF
-	TRBV29-1	TRBJ1-1	-	TGCAGCGTGGGGGGGGCTGAGAAGGGACCGACCACTGAAGCTTTCTTT	CSVGGAEKGPTTEAFF
TRBD1	TRBV28	TRBJ2-2	-	TGTGCCAGCAGTTCCGACAGGGTGGTCACCGGGGAGCTGTTTTTT	CASSSDRVVTGELFF
-	TRBV5-1	TRBJ1-6	-	TGCGCCAGCAGCCACCCGGGGGATTCACCCCTCCACTTT	CASSHPGDSPLHF
-	TRBV5-1	TRBJ2-7	-	TGCGCCAGCAGCTTGGTCAGAAACGAGCAGTACTTC	CASSLVRNEQYF
TRBD2	TRBV10-1	TRBJ2-1	-	TGCGCCAGCAGTGATACAGGACTAGCAAACTCTAATGAGCAGTTCTTC	CASSDTGLANSNEQFF
-	TRBV7-9	TRBJ2-1	-	TGTGCCAGCAGCTTAGACGGCAGCGGTGAGCAGTTCTTC	CASSLDGSGEQFF
-	TRBV28	TRBJ2-3	-	TGTGCCAGCAGTTTGCCCCCCTCTAGCACAGATACGCAGTATTTT	CASSLPPSSTDTQYF
TRBD1	TRBV19	TRBJ1-1	-	TGTGCCAGTACCAGGGGCAGGGGGAAGAACACTGAGGCTTTCTTT	CASTRGRGKNTEAFF
-	TRBV20-1	TRBJ1-2	-	TGCAGTGCTAGAGAAACCTATGGCTACACCTTC	CSARETYGYTF
-	TRBV7-8	TRBJ1-6	-	TGTGCCAGCAGCTTATCCGGCAGGGGAAGTTCACCCCTCCACTTT	CASSLSGRGSSPLHF
-	TRBV19	TRBJ1-1	-	TGTGCCAGTAGTCCCTGGACGGGGAAGGACACTGAAGCTTTCTTT	CASSPWTGKDTEAFF
TRBD2	TRBV7-3	TRBJ2-1	-	TGTGCCAGCAGCTTACGATGGGGGGGAAGCGACAATGAGCAGTTCTTC	CASSLRWGGSDNEQFF
-	TRBV10-2	TRBJ1-1	few	TGCGCCAGCAGTGAGCCCTCAGGGAACACTGAAGCTTTCTTT	CASSEPSGNTEAFF
TRBD1	TRBV27	TRBJ1-5	few	TGTGCCAGCAATCTCTCCGAGGGACAGGGGGCCGGCCAGCCCCAGCATTTT	CASNLSEGQGAGQPQHF
-	TRBV2	TRBJ2-5	-	TGTGCCAGCAGTGATCCCCTTAACAAAGAGACCCAGTACTTC	CASSDPLNKETQYF
TRBD1	TRBV28	TRBJ1-1	-	TGTGCCAGCAGGGGACAGTTCATGAACACTGAAGCTTTCTTT	CASRGQFMNTEAFF
-	TRBV7-9	TRBJ1-2	-	TGTGCCAGCAGCTCCGGGTCAGGGTGGGACTATGGCTACACCTTC	CASSSGSGWDYGYTF
TRBD1	TRBV5-1	TRBJ1-6	-	TGCGCCAGCAGCTACGATCCGGACAGGGTAAATTCACCCCTCCACTTT	CASSYDPDRVNSPLHF
-	TRBV6-5	TRBJ1-5	once	TGTGCCAGCAGGCCGAGCTATAGCAATCAGCCCCAGCATTTT	CASRPSYSNQPQHF
-	TRBV5-6	TRBJ2-2	-	TGTGCCAGCAGCTTGGGGCTGGGGCGAGGGACCGGGGAGCTGTTTTTT	CASSLGLGRGTGELFF
-	TRBV5-4	TRBJ1-2	-	TGTGCCAGCAGCTTGGTGTCCGGGTACGGTGGCTACACCTTC	CASSLVSGYGGYTF
TRBD2	TRBV5-1	TRBJ2-1	-	TGCGCCAGCAGCCCTAGGACTAGCGGGGGATCACCCCTCGCATACAATGAGCAGTTCTTC	CASSPRTSGGSPLAYNEQFF
-	TRBV7-8	TRBJ2-7	-	TGTGCCAGCAGCTTGCGCCGGGACACAACCTCCTACGAGCAGTACTTC	CASSLRRDTTSYEQYF
-	TRBV9	TRBJ2-7	-	TGTGCCAGCAGCGTAGGTCCGGAATCCTACGAGCAGTACTTC	CASSVGPESYEQYF
-	TRBV7-9	TRBJ1-2	-	TGTGCCAGCAGCAACACTGGGTTAGTAGGCTACACCTTC	CASSNTGLVGYTF
-	TRBV28	TRBJ2-1	-	TGTGCCAGCAGTCCCCCCTTGGGCCATCCCTCCTACAATGAGCAGTTCTTC	CASSPPLGHPSYNEQFF
-	TRBV28	TRBJ1-2	-	TGTGCCAGCAGTTGGGGAGGCAGTGCTAACTATGGCTACACCTTC	CASSWGGSANYGYTF
-	TRBV11-3	TRBJ2-1	once	TGTGCCAGCAGCTTAGACGGGACCCAGGGCGGGTCAAAGGACAATGAGCAGTTCTTC	CASSLDGTQGGSKDNEQFF
-	TRBV5-4	TRBJ1-1	-	TGTGCCAGCAGGCGGCTGTGGGGGGACACTGAAGCTTTCTTT	CASRRLWGDTEAFF
TRBD1	TRBV18	TRBJ2-7	-	TGTGCCAGCTCACCGGACCGGGACAGCCTGTACGAGCAGTACTTC	CASSPDRDSLYEQYF
-	TRBV6-5	TRBJ1-1	-	TGTGCCAGCAGTTACGTTACAGGAGTAAGGACTGAAGCTTTCTTT	CASSYVTGVRTEAFF
TRBD2	TRBV4-2	TRBJ2-3	-	TGTGCCAGCAGCCAAGGTGGGAGCGGGGGTACGCAGTATTTT	CASSQGGSGGTQYF
-	TRBV4-1	TRBJ2-7	-	TGCGCCAGCAGCCCGGGGGGCGGTAGGTCCTACGAGCAGTACTTC	CASSPGGGRSYEQYF
-	TRBV2	TRBJ2-7	few	TGTGCCAGCAAGGGAAGGACGGGTCCCTACGAGCAGTACTTC	CASKGRTGPYEQYF
-	TRBV7-2	TRBJ2-3	-	TGTGCCAGCAGCTTAGTTTGGGATGATACGCAGTATTTT	CASSLVWDDTQYF
-	TRBV11-2	TRBJ1-2	once	TGTGCCAGCAGCCTAGAAATGGACAGCTCCAACTATGGCTACACCTTC	CASSLEMDSSNYGYTF
-	TRBV6-5	TRBJ2-1	-	TGTGCCAGCAGTTACGACGGCAGCCCCTACAATGAGCAGTTCTTC	CASSYDGSPYNEQFF
-	TRBV9	TRBJ2-3	-	TGTGCCAGCAGCGCCGGTTCGAGGACCACAGATACGCAGTATTTT	CASSAGSRTTDTQYF
-	TRBV7-9	TRBJ1-2	-	TGTGCCAGCAGTTATACTACAGGGAGTAGTGGCTACACCTTC	CASSYTTGSSGYTF
-	TRBV11-2	TRBJ2-5	-	TGTGCCAGCAGCTTTTTTGGACCGGGGGAGACCCAGTACTTC	CASSFFGPGETQYF
TRBD1	TRBV9	TRBJ1-1	few	TGTGCCAGCAGCCTCCAGACAGGGCCCACTGAAGCTTTCTTT	CASSLQTGPTEAFF
-	TRBV10-2	TRBJ2-3	-	TGCGCCAGCAGTACAGGGGGGGCTAGCACAGATACGCAGTATTTT	CASSTGGASTDTQYF
-	TRBV6-6	TRBJ2-2	-	TGTGCCAGCAACTTACAAGGTTCAAACACCGGGGAGCTGTTTTTT	CASNLQGSNTGELFF
-	TRBV27	TRBJ2-1	-	TGTGCCAGCAACGGAGAGTACAATGAGCAGTTCTTC	CASNGEYNEQFF
TRBD1	TRBV28	TRBJ1-1	once	TGTGCCAGCAGTCAATACAGAGGTGGACAGGTAACTGAAGCTTTCTTT	CASSQYRGGQVTEAFF